This T cell receptor beta chain was documented in a study of monozygotic twins with inflammatory bowel disease. TCRalpha and TCRbeta cDNA was put through two nested PCRs of roughly 17 and 9 cycles. TCRdb re-called the 5' RACE reads; one entry per CDR3 protein, DNA not given. This listing includes about 380,000 distinct CDR3 sequences. The clonotype originates from a human donor with ulcerative colitis or Crohn's disease, or a healthy co-twin of an affected twin (not recorded which). The sequenced sample was blood.

The CDR3 protein is CASSLYSSGANVLTF. The J gene is TRBJ2-6, the V gene TRBV11-2. Germline CDR1 is SGHAT and CDR2 is FQNNGV. The CDR3 loop spans 15 amino acids.